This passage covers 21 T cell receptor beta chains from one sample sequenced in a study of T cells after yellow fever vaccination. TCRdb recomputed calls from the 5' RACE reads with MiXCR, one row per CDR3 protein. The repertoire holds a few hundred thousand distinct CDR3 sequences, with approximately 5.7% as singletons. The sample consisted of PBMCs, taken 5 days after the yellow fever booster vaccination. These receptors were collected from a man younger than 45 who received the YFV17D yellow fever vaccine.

CDR3 loop: CASSHRGRPQETQYF. The CDR3 DNA reads as TGTGCCAGCAGCCATCGCGGGAGACCTCAAGAGACCCAGTACTTC. The chain employs TRBV11-2 and TRBJ2-5; 7 nucleotides line up with TRBD2. Germline CDR1 is SGHAT and CDR2 is FQNNGV. This CDR3 spans 15 amino acids. With 5 bases clipped from V and 2 bases from J, the junction kept 8 bases outside the gene matches. The full variable domain, its missing parts supplied by reference TRBV11-2 and TRBJ2-5, is EAGVAQSPRYKIIEKRQSVAFWCNPISGHATLYWYQQILGQGPKLLIQFQNNGVVDDSQLPKDRFSAERLKGVDSTLKIQPAKLEDSAVYLCASSHRGRPQETQYFGPGTRLLVL.

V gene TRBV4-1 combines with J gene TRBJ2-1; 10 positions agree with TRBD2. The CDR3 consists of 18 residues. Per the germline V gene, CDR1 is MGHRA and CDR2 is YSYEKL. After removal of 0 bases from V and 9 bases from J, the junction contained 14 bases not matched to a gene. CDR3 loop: CASSQEVARSGRASEQFF. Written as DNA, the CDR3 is TGCGCCAGCAGCCAAGAAGTGGCTCGGAGCGGGAGGGCCAGTGAGCAGTTCTTC.

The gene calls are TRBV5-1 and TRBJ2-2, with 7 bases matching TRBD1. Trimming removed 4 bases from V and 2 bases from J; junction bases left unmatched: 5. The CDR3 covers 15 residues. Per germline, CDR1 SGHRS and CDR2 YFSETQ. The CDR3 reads CASSTRTGNTGELFF. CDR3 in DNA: TGCGCCAGCAGCACGCGGACAGGAAACACCGGGGAGCTGTTTTTT.

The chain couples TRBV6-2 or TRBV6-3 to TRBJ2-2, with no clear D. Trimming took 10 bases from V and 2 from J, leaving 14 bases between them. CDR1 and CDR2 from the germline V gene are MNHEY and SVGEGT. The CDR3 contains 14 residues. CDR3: CATLPRLNTGELFF. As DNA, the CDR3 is TGTGCCACCCTTCCGAGACTTAACACCGGGGAGCTGTTTTTT.

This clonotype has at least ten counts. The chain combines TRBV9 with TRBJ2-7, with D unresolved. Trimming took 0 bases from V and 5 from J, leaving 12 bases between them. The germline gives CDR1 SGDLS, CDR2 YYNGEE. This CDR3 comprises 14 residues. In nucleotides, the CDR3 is TGTGCCAGCAGCGTAGCCGGATTCGGAAACGAGCAGTACTTC. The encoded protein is CASSVAGFGNEQYF. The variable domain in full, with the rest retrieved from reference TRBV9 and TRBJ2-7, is DSGVTQTPKHLITATGQRVTLRCSPRSGDLSVYWYQQSLDQGLQFLIQYYNGEERAKGNILERFSAQQFPDLHSELNLSSLELGDSALYFCASSVAGFGNEQYFGPGTRLTVT.

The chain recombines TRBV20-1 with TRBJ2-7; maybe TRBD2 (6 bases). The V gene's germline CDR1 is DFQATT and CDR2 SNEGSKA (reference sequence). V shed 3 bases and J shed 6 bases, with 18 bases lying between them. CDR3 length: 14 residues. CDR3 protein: CSASEAGGISEQYF. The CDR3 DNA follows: TGCAGTGCTAGCGAGGCCGGGGGTATTTCCGAGCAGTACTTC.

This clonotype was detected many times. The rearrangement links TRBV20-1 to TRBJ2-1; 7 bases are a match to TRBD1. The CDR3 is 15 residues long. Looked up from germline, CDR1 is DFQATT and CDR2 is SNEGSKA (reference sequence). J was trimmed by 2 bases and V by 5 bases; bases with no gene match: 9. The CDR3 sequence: CSARLGQSAYNEQFF. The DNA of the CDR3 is TGCAGTGCTCGCCTGGGACAGTCGGCCTACAATGAGCAGTTCTTC.

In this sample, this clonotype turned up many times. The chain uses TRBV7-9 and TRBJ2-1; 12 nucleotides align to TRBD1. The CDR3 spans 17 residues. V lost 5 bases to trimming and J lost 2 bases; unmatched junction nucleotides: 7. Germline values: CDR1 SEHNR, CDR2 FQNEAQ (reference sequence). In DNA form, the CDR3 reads TGTGCCAGCAGCGGCGAACGGGACAGGGGGCCCTACAATGAGCAGTTCTTC. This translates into CASSGERDRGPYNEQFF.

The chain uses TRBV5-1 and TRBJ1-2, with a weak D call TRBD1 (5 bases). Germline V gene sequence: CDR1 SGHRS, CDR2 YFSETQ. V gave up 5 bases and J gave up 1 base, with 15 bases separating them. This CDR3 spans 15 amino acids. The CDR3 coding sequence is TGCGCCAGCAGGCTCACAGGATCCCTTAACTATGGCTACACCTTC. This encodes CASRLTGSLNYGYTF.

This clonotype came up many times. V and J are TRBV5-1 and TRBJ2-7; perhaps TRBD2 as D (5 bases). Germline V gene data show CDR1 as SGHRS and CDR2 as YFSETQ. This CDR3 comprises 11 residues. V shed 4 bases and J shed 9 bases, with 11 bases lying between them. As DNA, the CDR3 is TGCGCCAGCAGCGAAGGGAGACGGCAGTACTTC. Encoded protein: CASSEGRRQYF.

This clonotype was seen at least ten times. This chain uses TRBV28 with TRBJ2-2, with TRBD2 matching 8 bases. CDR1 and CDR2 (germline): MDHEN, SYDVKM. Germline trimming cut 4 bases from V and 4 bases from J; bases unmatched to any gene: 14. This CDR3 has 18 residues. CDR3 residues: CASSSRSGTARATGELFF. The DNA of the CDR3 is TGTGCCAGCAGTTCCCGTAGCGGGACGGCCCGAGCCACCGGGGAGCTGTTTTTT.

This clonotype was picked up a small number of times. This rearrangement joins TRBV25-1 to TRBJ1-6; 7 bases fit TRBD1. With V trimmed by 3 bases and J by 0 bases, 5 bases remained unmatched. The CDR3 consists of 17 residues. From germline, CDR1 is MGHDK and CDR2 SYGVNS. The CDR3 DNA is TGTGCCAGCAGTGATGGACAGGCGAGCTCCTATAATTCACCCCTCCACTTT. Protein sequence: CASSDGQASSYNSPLHF.

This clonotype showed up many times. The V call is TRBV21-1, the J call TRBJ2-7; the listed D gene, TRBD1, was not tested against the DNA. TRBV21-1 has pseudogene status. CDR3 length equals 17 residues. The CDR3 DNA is TGTGCCAGCAGCGCCCCCGTGTGGGGGGGTAGTTCACACGAGCAGTACTTC. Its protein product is CASSAPVWGGSSHEQYF.

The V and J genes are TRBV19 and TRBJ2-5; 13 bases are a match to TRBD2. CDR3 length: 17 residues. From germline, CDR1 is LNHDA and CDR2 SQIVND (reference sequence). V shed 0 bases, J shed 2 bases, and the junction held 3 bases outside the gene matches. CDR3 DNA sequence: TGTGCCAGTAGTATAGATAGACTAGCGGGAGGACAAGAGACCCAGTACTTC. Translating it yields CASSIDRLAGGQETQYF.

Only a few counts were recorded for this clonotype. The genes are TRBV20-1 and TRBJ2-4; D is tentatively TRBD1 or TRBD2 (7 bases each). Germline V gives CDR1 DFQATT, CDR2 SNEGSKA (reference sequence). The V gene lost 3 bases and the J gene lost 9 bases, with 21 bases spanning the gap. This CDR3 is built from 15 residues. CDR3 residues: CSASHQGEGLGIQYF. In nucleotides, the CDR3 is TGCAGTGCTAGCCACCAGGGGGAGGGCCTTGGCATTCAGTACTTC.

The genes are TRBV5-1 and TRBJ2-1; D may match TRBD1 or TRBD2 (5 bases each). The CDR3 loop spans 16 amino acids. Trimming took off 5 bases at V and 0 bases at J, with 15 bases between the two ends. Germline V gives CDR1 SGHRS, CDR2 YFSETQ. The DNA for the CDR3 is TGCGCCAGCAGTACCGGGACGGTTAGCTCCTACAATGAGCAGTTCTTC. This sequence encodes CASSTGTVSSYNEQFF.

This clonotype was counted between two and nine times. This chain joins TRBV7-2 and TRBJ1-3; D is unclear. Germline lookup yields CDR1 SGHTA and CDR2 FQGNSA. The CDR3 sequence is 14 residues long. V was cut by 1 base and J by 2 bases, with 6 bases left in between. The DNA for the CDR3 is TGTGCCAGCAGCTTAGGGGTAACTGGAAACACCATATATTTT. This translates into CASSLGVTGNTIYF.

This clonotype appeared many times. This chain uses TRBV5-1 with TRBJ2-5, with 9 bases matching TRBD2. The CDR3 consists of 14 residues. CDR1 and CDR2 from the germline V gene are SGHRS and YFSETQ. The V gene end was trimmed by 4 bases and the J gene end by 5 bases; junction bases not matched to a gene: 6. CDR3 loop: CASSPGTSRETQYF. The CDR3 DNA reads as TGCGCCAGCAGCCCCGGGACTAGCCGCGAGACCCAGTACTTC.

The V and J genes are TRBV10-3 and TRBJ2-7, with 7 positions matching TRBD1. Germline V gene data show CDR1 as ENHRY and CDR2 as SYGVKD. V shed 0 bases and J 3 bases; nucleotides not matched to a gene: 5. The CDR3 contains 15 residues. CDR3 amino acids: CAISESNRGFYEQYF. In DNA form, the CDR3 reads TGTGCCATCAGTGAGTCGAACAGGGGCTTCTACGAGCAGTACTTC.

In DNA form, the CDR3 reads TGTGCCAGCAGTGAAGATAAAGGGGGGGGCGGAGGCAATCAGCCCCAGCATTTT. This encodes CASSEDKGGGGGNQPQHF. V gene TRBV25-1 combines with J gene TRBJ1-5; possible D gene TRBD1, 6 bases. CDR1 is MGHDK, CDR2 SYGVNS, per germline. Trimming took 2 bases from V and 2 from J, leaving 19 bases between them. The CDR3 loop spans 18 amino acids. Using reference TRBV25-1 and TRBJ1-5 for the parts outside the CDR3, the full variable domain is EADIYQTPRYLVIGTGKKITLECSQTMGHDKMYWYQQDPGMELHLIHYSYGVNSTEKGDLSSESTVSRIRTEHFPLTLESARPSHTSQYLCASSEDKGGGGGNQPQHFGDGTRLSIL.

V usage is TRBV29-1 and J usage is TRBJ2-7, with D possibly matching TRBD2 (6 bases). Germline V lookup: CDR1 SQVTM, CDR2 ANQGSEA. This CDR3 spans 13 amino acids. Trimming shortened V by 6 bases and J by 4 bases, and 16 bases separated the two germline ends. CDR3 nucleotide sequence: TGCAGCGTCCAGACGGGGGTTAGGTACGAGCAGTACTTC. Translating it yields CSVQTGVRYEQYF.